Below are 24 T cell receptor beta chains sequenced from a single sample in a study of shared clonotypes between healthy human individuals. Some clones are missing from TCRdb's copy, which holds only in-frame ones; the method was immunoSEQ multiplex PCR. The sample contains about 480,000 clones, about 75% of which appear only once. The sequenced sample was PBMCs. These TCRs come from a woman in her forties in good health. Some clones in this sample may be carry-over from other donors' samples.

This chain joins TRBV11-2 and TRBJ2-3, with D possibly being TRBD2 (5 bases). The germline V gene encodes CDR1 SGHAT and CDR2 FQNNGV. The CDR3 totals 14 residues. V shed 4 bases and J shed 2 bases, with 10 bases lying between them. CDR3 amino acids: CASSWTVATDTQYF. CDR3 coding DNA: TGTGCCAGCAGCTGGACTGTGGCCACAGATACGCAGTATTTT.

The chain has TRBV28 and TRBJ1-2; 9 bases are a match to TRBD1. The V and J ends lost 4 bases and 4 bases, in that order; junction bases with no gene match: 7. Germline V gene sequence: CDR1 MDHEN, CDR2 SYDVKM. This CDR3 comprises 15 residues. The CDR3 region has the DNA TGTGCCAGCAGTTATCGGACAGGGGATGCCTATGGCTACACCTTC. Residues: CASSYRTGDAYGYTF.

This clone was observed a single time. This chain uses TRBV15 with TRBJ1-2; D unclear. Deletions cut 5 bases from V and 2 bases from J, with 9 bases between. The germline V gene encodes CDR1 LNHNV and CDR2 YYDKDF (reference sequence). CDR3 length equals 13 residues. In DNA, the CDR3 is TGTGCCACCAGCCCGACGGCCAACTATGGCTACACCTTC. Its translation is CATSPTANYGYTF.

The DNA for the CDR3 is TGTGCCAGCAGCTTAAACGGGAGGATCGGTGAGACCCAGTACTTC. This translates into CASSLNGRIGETQYF. The chain combines TRBV7-3 with TRBJ2-5; 7 bases align to TRBD2. The germline V gene has CDR1 SGHTA and CDR2 FQGTGA. With V trimmed by 1 base and J by 5 bases, 7 bases remained unmatched. The CDR3 extends over 15 amino acids.

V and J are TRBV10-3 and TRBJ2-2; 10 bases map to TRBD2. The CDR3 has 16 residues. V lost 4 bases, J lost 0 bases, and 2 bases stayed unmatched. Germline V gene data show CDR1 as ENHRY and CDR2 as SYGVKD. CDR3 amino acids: CAISGTSGPNTGELFF. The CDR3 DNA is TGTGCCATCAGTGGGACTAGCGGACCGAACACCGGGGAGCTGTTTTTT.

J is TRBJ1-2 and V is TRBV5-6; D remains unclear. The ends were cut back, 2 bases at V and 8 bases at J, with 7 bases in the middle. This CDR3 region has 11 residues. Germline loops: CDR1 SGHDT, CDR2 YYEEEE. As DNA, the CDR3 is TGTGCCAGCAGCTTTTTGGGGGGCTACACCTTC. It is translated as CASSFLGGYTF.

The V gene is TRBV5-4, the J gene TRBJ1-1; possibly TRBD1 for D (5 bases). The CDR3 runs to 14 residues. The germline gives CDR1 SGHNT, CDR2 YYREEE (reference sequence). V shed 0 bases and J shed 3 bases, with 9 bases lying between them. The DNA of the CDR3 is TGTGCCAGCAGCTTGGGAGACAGAGACACTGAAGCTTTCTTT. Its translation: CASSLGDRDTEAFF.

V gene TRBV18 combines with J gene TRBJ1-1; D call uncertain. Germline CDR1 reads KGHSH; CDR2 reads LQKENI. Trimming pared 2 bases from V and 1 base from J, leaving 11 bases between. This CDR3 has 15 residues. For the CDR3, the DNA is TGTGCCAGCTCACCAGTACCGGGAAAGAACACTGAAGCTTTCTTT. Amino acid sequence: CASSPVPGKNTEAFF.

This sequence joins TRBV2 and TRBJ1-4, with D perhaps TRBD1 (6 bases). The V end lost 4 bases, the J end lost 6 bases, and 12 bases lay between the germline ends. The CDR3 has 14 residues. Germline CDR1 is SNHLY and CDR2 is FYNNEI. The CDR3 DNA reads TGTGCCAGCAGTGGTGGGGGGGCGTATGAAAAACTGTTTTTT. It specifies CASSGGGAYEKLFF.

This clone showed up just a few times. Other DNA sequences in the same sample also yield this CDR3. The CDR3 nucleotides read TGTGCCATCAGTGAGAACTATAGCAATCAGCCCCAGCATTTT. Residues: CAISENYSNQPQHF. The V and J genes are TRBV10-3 and TRBJ1-5; no clear D. Trimming shortened V by 2 bases and J by 0 bases, and 5 bases separated the two germline ends. CDR1 is ENHRY, CDR2 SYGVKD, per germline. The CDR3 is made up of 14 amino acids.

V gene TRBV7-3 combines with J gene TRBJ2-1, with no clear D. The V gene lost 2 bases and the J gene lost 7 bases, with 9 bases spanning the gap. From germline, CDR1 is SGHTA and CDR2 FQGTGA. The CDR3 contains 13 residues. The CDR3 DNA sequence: TGTGCCAGCAGCTTACGGCACAGAAATGAGCAGTTCTTC. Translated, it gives CASSLRHRNEQFF.

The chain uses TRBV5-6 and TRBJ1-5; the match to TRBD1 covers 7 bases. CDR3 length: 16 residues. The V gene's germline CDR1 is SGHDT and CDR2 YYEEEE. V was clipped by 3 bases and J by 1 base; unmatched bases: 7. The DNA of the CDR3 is TGTGCCAGCAGCTCCTCAGGGGGTCGGAGCAATCAGCCCCAGCATTTT. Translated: CASSSSGGRSNQPQHF.

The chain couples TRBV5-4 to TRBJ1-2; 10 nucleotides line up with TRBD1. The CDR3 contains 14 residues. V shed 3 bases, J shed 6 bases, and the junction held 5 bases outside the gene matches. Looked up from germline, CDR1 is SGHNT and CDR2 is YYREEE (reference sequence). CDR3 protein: CASSSGQGVDGYTF. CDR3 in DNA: TGTGCCAGCAGCTCAGGACAGGGGGTTGATGGCTACACCTTC.

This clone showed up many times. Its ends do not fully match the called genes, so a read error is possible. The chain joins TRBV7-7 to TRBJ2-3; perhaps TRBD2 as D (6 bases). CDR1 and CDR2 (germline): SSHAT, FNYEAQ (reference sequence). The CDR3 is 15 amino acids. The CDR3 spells CASSNHGGDTDTQYF. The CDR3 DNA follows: TGTGCTAGCAGCAACCACGGGGGAGACACAGATACGCAGTATTTT.

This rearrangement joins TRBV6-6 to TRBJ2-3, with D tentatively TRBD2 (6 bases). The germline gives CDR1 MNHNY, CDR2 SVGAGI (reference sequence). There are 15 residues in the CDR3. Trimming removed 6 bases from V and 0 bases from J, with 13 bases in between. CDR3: CASRDAAGSTDTQYF. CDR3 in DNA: TGTGCCAGCAGAGATGCAGCGGGTAGCACAGATACGCAGTATTTT.

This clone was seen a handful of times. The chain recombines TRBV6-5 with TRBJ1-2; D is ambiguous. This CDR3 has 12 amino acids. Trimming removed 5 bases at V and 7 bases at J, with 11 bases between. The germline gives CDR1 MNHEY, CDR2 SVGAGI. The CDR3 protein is CASSARMGGYTF. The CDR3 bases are TGTGCCAGCAGTGCCAGGATGGGTGGCTACACCTTC.

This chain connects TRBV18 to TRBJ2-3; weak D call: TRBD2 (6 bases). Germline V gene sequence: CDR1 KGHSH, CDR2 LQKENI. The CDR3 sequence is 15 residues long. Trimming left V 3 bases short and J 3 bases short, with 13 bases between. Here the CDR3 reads CASSPLMGGTDTQYF. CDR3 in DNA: TGTGCCAGCTCACCGCTCATGGGGGGTACAGATACGCAGTATTTT.

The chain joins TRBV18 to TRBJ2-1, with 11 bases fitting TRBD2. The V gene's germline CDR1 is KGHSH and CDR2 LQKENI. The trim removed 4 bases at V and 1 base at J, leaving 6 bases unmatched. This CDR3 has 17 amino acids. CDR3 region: CASSLGLAASSYNEQFF. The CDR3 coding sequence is TGTGCCAGCTCACTGGGACTAGCGGCGTCTTCCTACAATGAGCAGTTCTTC.

CDR3 residues: CASSVGTRGDTEAFF. The CDR3 DNA sequence: TGTGCCAGCAGCGTAGGGACCCGGGGCGACACTGAAGCTTTCTTT. This rearrangement joins TRBV9 to TRBJ1-1; D may be TRBD1 (5 bases). Trimming removed 0 bases at V and 3 bases at J, with 12 bases between. The CDR3 runs to 15 residues. Germline loops: CDR1 SGDLS, CDR2 YYNGEE.

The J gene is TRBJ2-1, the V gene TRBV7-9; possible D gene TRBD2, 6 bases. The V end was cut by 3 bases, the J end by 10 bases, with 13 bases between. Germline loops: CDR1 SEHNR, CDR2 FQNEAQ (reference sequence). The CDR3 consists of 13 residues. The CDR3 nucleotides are TGTGCCAGCAGCTTGACAGACGCGGGGGAGCAGTTCTTC. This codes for CASSLTDAGEQFF.

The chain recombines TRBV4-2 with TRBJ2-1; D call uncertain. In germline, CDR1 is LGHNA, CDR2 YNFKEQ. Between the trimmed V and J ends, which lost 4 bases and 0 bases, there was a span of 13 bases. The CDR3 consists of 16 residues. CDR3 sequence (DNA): TGTGCCAGCAGCCGAGGTCAACTCGGCTCCTACAATGAGCAGTTCTTC. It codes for CASSRGQLGSYNEQFF.

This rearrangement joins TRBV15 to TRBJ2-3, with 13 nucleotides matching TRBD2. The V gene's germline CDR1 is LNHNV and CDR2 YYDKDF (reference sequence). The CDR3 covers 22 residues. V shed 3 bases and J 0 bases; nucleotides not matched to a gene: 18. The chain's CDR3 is CATSSFSLGLAGTWRSTDTQYF. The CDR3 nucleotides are TGTGCCACCAGCAGCTTCTCCTTGGGACTAGCGGGAACCTGGAGGAGCACAGATACGCAGTATTTT.

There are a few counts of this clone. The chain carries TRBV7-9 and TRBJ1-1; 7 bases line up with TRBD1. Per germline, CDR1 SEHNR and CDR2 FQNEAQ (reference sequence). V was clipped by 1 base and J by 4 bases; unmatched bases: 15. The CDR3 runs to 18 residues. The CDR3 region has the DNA TGTGCCAGCAGCTTAGATGGCCCCCGCAGGGGGAGGAGCACTGAAGCTTTCTTT. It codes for CASSLDGPRRGRSTEAFF.

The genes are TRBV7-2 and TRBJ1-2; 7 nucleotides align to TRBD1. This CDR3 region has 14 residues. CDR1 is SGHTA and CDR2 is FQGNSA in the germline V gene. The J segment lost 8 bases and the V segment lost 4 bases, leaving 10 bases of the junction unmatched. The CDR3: CASSWRQGSGGYTF. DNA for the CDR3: TGTGCCAGCAGCTGGCGACAGGGCAGCGGGGGCTACACCTTC.